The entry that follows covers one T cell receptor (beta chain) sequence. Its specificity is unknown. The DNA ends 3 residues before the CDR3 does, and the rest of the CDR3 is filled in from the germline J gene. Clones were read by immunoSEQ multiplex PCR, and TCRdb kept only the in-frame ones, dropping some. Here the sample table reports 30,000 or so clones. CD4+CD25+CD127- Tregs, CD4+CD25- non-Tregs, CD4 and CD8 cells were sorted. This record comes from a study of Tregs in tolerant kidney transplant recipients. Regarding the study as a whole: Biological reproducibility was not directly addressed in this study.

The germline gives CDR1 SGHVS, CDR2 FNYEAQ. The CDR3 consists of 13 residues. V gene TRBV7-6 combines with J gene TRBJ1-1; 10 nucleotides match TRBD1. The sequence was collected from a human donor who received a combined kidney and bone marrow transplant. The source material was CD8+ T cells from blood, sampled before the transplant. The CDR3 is CASSSGQGVVAFF. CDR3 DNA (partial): TGTGCCAGCAGCTCCGGACAGGGGGTTGTT.